The 21 T cell receptor beta chains below all came from one sample that was sequenced in a study of blood T cell repertoires in COVID-19. The data were produced by immunoSEQ multiplex PCR, yet TCRdb's version contains in-frame clones alone and is incomplete. The profile covers under 200,000 clones, with about four fifths appearing a single time and approximately 5.9% taken by the ten largest. The sequenced material came from peripheral blood. The receptors here all came from a woman between 40 and 50 years old with COVID-19, enrolled during active disease.

J is TRBJ2-1 and V is TRBV27, with 13 positions matching TRBD2. Trimming at V came to 7 bases and at J to 3 bases, leaving 12 bases not matched to a gene. This CDR3 contains 18 residues. Germline CDR1 MNHEY, CDR2 SMNVEV (reference sequence). The CDR3 loop reads CASILRRTSGSRYNEQFF. Written as DNA, the CDR3 is TGTGCCAGCATCTTACGGCGGACTAGCGGGAGTCGCTACAATGAGCAGTTCTTC.

This clone came up a few times. The CDR3 DNA reads as TGTGCCGGAACACAGAGGAACACTGAAGCTTTCTTT. Protein: CAGTQRNTEAFF. The V and J genes are TRBV30 and TRBJ1-1; D is uncertain. The CDR3 runs to 12 residues. Germline V gene data show CDR1 as GTSNPN and CDR2 as SVGIG (reference sequence). V dropped 8 bases and J dropped 1 base, with 11 bases sitting between them.

V is TRBV7-2 and J is TRBJ2-2; a weak D match, TRBD1 (6 bases). From germline, CDR1 is SGHTA and CDR2 FQGNSA. V lost 6 bases and J lost 3, with 11 bases in between. CDR3 length: 14 amino acids. In DNA form, the CDR3 reads TGTGCCAGCAGTCAGGGGCGGGACACCGGGGAGCTGTTTTTT. This sequence encodes CASSQGRDTGELFF.

V is TRBV11-2 and J is TRBJ2-1; 12 nucleotides line up with TRBD2. Trimming cost V 5 bases and J 9 bases; bases outside gene matches: 20. CDR3 length equals 19 residues. The germline V gene has CDR1 SGHAT and CDR2 FQNNGV. This CDR3 reads CASSRRLAGEIPLQGEQFF. As DNA, the CDR3 is TGTGCCAGCAGCCGCAGACTAGCGGGAGAGATTCCTCTCCAAGGTGAGCAGTTCTTC.

V and J are TRBV11-3 and TRBJ2-1; the match to TRBD2 covers 8 bases. This CDR3 has 14 amino acids. Germline V lookup: CDR1 SGHNT, CDR2 YENEEA. With V trimmed by 5 bases and J by 13 bases, 13 bases remained unmatched. CDR3 in DNA: TGTGCCAGCAGCGCCGGGACTAGTCTGACAACCCAGTTCTTC. Amino acids: CASSAGTSLTTQFF.

V and J are TRBV27 and TRBJ2-5, with 13 bases matching TRBD2. V shed 6 bases and J 2 bases; nucleotides not matched to a gene: 0. Germline V gene data show CDR1 as MNHEY and CDR2 as SMNVEV (reference sequence). The CDR3 length is 14 residues. The CDR3 here is CASRLAGGQETQYF. DNA of the CDR3: TGTGCCAGCAGACTAGCGGGAGGGCAAGAGACCCAGTACTTC.

The V gene is TRBV5-1, the J gene TRBJ1-1, with 7 bases aligning to TRBD1. The germline V gene encodes CDR1 SGHRS and CDR2 YFSETQ. Germline trimming cut 9 bases from V and 11 bases from J; bases unmatched to any gene: 28. There are 17 residues in the CDR3. CDR3 region: CATAQGTVGRPPLEAFF. In DNA form, the CDR3 reads TGCGCCACTGCGCAGGGGACAGTCGGCCGCCCCCCCCTGGAGGCTTTCTTT. Combining the CDR3 with reference TRBV5-1 and TRBJ1-1 gives the whole variable domain KAGVTQTPRYLIKTRGQQVTLSCSPISGHRSVSWYQQTPGQGLQFLFEYFSETQRNKGNFPGRFSGRQFSNSRSEMNVSTLELGDSALYLCATAQGTVGRPPLEAFFGQGTRLTVV.

This chain connects TRBV11-2 to TRBJ1-5; no reliable D call. Germline V gene data show CDR1 as SGHAT and CDR2 as FQNNGV. V was clipped by 0 bases and J by 5 bases, with 5 bases between them. This CDR3 region has 13 residues. The CDR3, as DNA: TGTGCCAGCAGCTTAGATCTACATCAGCCCCAGCATTTT. It is translated as CASSLDLHQPQHF.

The rearrangement joins TRBV2 to TRBJ2-7, with D possibly matching TRBD2 (5 bases). The CDR3 extends over 17 amino acids. In germline, CDR1 is SNHLY, CDR2 FYNNEI. Trimming removed 2 bases from V and 0 bases from J, with 17 bases in between. CDR3 sequence (DNA): TGTGCCAGCAGTGAAAGGGTCGAGGGATCCACCTCCTACGAGCAGTACTTC. The encoded protein is CASSERVEGSTSYEQYF.

The J gene is TRBJ1-2, the V gene TRBV5-6; a weak D match, TRBD1 (5 bases). Germline CDR1 SGHDT, CDR2 YYEEEE. The CDR3 totals 14 residues. The V end was cut by 0 bases, the J end by 5 bases, with 11 bases between. The CDR3 protein is CASSLGRVEYGYTF. CDR3 bases: TGTGCCAGCAGCTTGGGCAGGGTCGAATATGGCTACACCTTC.

The table lists this clone with a count of one. The rearrangement joins TRBV2 to TRBJ1-4; D may be TRBD1 (6 bases). Trimming removed 2 bases from V and 2 bases from J, with 18 bases in between. Per germline, CDR1 SNHLY and CDR2 FYNNEI. CDR3 length equals 18 residues. This CDR3 is CASSEWGPTTGTNEKLFF. Written as DNA, the CDR3 is TGTGCCAGCAGTGAATGGGGCCCGACCACAGGGACTAATGAAAAACTGTTTTTT.

The chain links TRBV7-3 to TRBJ2-7; the match to TRBD1 covers 7 bases. The CDR3 sequence is 16 residues long. Germline CDR1 and CDR2: SGHTA and FQGTGA. With V trimmed by 2 bases and J by 7 bases, 14 bases remained unmatched. Written as DNA, the CDR3 is TGTGCCAGCAGCTTATTAAGGGGACAGCCTTCTTTGGAGCAGTACTTC. Protein product: CASSLLRGQPSLEQYF.

CDR3 residues: CATSDPGTGRSGYTF. The DNA of the CDR3 is TGTGCCACCAGTGACCCCGGAACAGGGAGAAGTGGCTACACCTTC. V and J are TRBV24-1 and TRBJ1-2; maybe TRBD1 (6 bases). CDR1 and CDR2 from the germline V gene are KGHDR and SFDVKD. V shed 4 bases and J shed 7 bases, with 18 bases lying between them. The CDR3 consists of 15 residues.

The chain combines TRBV5-1 with TRBJ1-1, with a weak D call TRBD1 (6 bases). With 6 bases removed from V and 4 bases from J, the gap between germline ends came to 19 bases. The CDR3 spans 15 residues. Per the germline V gene, CDR1 is SGHRS and CDR2 is YFSETQ. The CDR3 DNA is TGCGCCAGCATTCCAGCAGGGGCGCCGAGCACTGAAGCTTTCTTT. It codes for CASIPAGAPSTEAFF.

The chain links TRBV9 to TRBJ1-2, with D possibly matching TRBD1 (5 bases). Trimming pared 0 bases from V and 0 bases from J, leaving 9 bases between. CDR1 is SGDLS and CDR2 is YYNGEE in the germline V gene. CDR3 length: 15 residues. CDR3: CASSVAMTANYGYTF. Here the CDR3 DNA reads TGTGCCAGCAGCGTAGCTATGACAGCTAACTATGGCTACACCTTC.

The chain uses TRBV12-2 and TRBJ1-3; TRBD1, as called in the table, went unchecked against the DNA. TRBV12-2 is an annotated pseudogene. This CDR3 is built from 17 residues. Here the CDR3 DNA reads TGTGCAAGTCGCTTAGTCCGGACAGGGGAAATTGGAAACACCATATATTTT. Translating gives CASRLVRTGEIGNTIYF.

This clone has only one observation. V gene TRBV2 combines with J gene TRBJ2-3, with 7 bases that match TRBD2. V was pared by 8 bases and J by 3 bases, with 14 bases of the junction left unmatched. Germline V gene data show CDR1 as SNHLY and CDR2 as FYNNEI. CDR3 length equals 16 residues. DNA for the CDR3: TGTGCCAGCCGAGAGAGAGGGACTAACTTAACAGATACGCAGTATTTT. Its translation: CASRERGTNLTDTQYF.

This chain connects TRBV4-2 to TRBJ1-4, with 10 bases that match TRBD1. Per germline, CDR1 LGHNA and CDR2 YNFKEQ. The ends lost 0 bases at V and 11 bases at J; junction bases unmatched: 9. This CDR3 contains 16 residues. DNA for the CDR3: TGTGCCAGCAGCCAAGAAGGTACCGGGACAGGGGAGAAACTGTTTTTT. It codes for CASSQEGTGTGEKLFF.

In the case of this clone: Other nucleotide sequences from this sample produce the same CDR3. This chain uses TRBV30 with TRBJ1-2; possibly TRBD1 for D (5 bases). The V end was cut by 5 bases, the J end by 8 bases, with 15 bases between. The CDR3 spans 12 residues. The germline gives CDR1 GTSNPN, CDR2 SVGIG (reference sequence). The CDR3 loop is CAWGTGNRGYTF. The CDR3, as DNA: TGTGCCTGGGGTACAGGAAATAGAGGCTACACCTTC. The full variable domain, in which reference TRBV30 and TRBJ1-2 provide the parts outside the CDR3, is SQTIHQWPATLVQPVGSPLSLECTVEGTSNPNLYWYRQAAGRGLQLLFYSVGIGQISSEVPQNLSASRPQDRQFILSSKKLLLSDSGFYLCAWGTGNRGYTFGSGTRLTVV.

The V call is TRBV20-1, the J call TRBJ2-4; perhaps TRBD1 as D (6 bases). This CDR3 contains 18 residues. V shed 3 bases and J shed 3 bases, with 24 bases lying between them. Per germline, CDR1 DFQATT and CDR2 SNEGSKA (reference sequence). In DNA, the CDR3 is TGCAGTGCTAGTGGGCCGACAGGCCAATTCTCGGGCAAAAACATTCAGTACTTC. This codes for CSASGPTGQFSGKNIQYF.

This chain uses TRBV30 with TRBJ1-1; perhaps TRBD1 as D (6 bases). In germline, CDR1 is GTSNPN, CDR2 SVGIG (reference sequence). The CDR3 is made up of 12 amino acids. V lost 8 bases and J 5 bases, leaving 15 bases between the germline ends. The CDR3 DNA reads TGTGCCAGATACAGGGTGGGGACTGAAGCTTTCTTT. Its translation is CARYRVGTEAFF.